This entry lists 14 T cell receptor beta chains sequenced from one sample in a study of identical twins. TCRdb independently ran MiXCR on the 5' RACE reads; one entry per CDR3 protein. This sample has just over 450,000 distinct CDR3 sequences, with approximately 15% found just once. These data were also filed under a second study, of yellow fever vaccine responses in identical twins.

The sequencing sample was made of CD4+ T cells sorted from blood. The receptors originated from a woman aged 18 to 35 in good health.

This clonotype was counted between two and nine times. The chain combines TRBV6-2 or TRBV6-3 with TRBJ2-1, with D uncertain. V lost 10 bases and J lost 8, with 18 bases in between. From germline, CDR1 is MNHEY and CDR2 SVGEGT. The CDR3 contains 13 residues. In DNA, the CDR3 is TGTGCCACCAACTCTCGGGTACAATATGAGCAGTTCTTC. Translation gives CATNSRVQYEQFF.

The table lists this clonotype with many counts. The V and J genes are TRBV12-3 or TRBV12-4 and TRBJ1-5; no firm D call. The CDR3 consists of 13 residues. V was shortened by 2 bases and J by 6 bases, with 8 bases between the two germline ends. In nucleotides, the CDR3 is TGTGCCAGCAGTTTATCTGGGAGTCAGCCCCAGCATTTT. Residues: CASSLSGSQPQHF.

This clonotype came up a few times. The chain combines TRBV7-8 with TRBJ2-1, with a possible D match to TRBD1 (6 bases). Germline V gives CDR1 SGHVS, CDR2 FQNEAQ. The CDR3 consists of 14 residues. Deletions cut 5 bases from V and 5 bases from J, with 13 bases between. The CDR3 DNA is TGTGCCAGCAGCCCAGGACAGATGCACAATGAGCAGTTCTTC. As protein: CASSPGQMHNEQFF.

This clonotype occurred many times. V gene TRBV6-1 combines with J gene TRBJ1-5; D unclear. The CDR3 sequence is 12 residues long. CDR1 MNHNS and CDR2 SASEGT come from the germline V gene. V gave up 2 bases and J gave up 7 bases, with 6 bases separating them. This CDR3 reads CASSEMVQPQHF. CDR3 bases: TGTGCCAGCAGTGAAATGGTCCAGCCCCAGCATTTT.

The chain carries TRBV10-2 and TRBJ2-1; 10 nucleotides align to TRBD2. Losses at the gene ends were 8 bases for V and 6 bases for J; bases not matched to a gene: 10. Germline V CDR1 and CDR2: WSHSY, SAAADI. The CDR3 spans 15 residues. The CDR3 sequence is CASGPGLASGNEQFF. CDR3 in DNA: TGCGCCAGCGGCCCGGGACTAGCGAGTGGCAATGAGCAGTTCTTC.

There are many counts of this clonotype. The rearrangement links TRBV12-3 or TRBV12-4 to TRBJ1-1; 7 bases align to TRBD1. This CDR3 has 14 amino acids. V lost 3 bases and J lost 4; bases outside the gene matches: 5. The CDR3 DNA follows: TGTGCCAGCAGTTTCCGACAGGGAGGCACTGAAGCTTTCTTT. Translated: CASSFRQGGTEAFF.

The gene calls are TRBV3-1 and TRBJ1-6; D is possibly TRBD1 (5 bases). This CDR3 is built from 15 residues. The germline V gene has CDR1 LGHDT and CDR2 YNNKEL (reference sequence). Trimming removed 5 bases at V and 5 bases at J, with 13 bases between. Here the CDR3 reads CASSLRDADNSPLHF. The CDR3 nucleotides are TGTGCCAGCAGCTTACGGGACGCCGATAATTCACCCCTCCACTTT.

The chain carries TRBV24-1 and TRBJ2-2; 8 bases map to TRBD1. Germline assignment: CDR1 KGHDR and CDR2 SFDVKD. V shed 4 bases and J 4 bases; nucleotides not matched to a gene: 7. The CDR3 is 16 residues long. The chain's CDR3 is CATSESDRGGTGELFF. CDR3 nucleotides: TGTGCCACCAGTGAATCCGACAGGGGAGGCACCGGGGAGCTGTTTTTT.

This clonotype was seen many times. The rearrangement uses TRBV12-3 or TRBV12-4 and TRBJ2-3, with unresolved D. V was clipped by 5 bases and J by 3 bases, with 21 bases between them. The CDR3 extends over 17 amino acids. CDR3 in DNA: TGTGCCAGCAGTCTATCGGTGCACCGGGCCGTTACAGATACGCAGTATTTT. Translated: CASSLSVHRAVTDTQYF.

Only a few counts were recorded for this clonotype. CDR3 nucleotides: TGTGCCACCAGTGATTTGCGTGGGGACAGCTACCCCTACGAGCAGTACTTC. It encodes CATSDLRGDSYPYEQYF. The genes are TRBV24-1 and TRBJ2-7; 7 bases agree with TRBD1. The ends lost 0 bases at V and 2 bases at J; junction bases unmatched: 9. In germline, CDR1 is KGHDR, CDR2 SFDVKD. The CDR3 consists of 17 residues.

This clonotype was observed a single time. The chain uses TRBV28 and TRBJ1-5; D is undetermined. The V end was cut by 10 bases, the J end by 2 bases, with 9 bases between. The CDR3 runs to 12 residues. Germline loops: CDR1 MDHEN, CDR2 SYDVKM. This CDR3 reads CATTGGNQPQHF. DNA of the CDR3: TGTGCCACCACCGGGGGCAATCAGCCCCAGCATTTT.

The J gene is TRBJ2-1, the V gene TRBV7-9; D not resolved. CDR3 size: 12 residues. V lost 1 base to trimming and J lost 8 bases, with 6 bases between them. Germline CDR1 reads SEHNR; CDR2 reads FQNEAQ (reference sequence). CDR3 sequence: CASSLVADEQFF. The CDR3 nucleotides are TGTGCCAGCAGCTTAGTCGCGGATGAGCAGTTCTTC.

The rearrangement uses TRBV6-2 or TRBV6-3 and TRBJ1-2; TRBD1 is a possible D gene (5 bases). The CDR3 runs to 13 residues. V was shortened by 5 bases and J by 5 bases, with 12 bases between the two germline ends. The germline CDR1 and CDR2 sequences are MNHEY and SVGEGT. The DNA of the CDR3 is TGTGCCAGCAGTACGACAGTTTCTTATGGCTACACCTTC. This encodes CASSTTVSYGYTF.

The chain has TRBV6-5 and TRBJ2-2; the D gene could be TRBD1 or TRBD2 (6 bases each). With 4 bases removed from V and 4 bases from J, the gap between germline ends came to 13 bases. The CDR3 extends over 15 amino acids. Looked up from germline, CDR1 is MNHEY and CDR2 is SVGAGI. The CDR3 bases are TGTGCCAGCAGTTCGTGGGGGGCTGGCACCGGGGAGCTGTTTTTT. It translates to CASSSWGAGTGELFF.